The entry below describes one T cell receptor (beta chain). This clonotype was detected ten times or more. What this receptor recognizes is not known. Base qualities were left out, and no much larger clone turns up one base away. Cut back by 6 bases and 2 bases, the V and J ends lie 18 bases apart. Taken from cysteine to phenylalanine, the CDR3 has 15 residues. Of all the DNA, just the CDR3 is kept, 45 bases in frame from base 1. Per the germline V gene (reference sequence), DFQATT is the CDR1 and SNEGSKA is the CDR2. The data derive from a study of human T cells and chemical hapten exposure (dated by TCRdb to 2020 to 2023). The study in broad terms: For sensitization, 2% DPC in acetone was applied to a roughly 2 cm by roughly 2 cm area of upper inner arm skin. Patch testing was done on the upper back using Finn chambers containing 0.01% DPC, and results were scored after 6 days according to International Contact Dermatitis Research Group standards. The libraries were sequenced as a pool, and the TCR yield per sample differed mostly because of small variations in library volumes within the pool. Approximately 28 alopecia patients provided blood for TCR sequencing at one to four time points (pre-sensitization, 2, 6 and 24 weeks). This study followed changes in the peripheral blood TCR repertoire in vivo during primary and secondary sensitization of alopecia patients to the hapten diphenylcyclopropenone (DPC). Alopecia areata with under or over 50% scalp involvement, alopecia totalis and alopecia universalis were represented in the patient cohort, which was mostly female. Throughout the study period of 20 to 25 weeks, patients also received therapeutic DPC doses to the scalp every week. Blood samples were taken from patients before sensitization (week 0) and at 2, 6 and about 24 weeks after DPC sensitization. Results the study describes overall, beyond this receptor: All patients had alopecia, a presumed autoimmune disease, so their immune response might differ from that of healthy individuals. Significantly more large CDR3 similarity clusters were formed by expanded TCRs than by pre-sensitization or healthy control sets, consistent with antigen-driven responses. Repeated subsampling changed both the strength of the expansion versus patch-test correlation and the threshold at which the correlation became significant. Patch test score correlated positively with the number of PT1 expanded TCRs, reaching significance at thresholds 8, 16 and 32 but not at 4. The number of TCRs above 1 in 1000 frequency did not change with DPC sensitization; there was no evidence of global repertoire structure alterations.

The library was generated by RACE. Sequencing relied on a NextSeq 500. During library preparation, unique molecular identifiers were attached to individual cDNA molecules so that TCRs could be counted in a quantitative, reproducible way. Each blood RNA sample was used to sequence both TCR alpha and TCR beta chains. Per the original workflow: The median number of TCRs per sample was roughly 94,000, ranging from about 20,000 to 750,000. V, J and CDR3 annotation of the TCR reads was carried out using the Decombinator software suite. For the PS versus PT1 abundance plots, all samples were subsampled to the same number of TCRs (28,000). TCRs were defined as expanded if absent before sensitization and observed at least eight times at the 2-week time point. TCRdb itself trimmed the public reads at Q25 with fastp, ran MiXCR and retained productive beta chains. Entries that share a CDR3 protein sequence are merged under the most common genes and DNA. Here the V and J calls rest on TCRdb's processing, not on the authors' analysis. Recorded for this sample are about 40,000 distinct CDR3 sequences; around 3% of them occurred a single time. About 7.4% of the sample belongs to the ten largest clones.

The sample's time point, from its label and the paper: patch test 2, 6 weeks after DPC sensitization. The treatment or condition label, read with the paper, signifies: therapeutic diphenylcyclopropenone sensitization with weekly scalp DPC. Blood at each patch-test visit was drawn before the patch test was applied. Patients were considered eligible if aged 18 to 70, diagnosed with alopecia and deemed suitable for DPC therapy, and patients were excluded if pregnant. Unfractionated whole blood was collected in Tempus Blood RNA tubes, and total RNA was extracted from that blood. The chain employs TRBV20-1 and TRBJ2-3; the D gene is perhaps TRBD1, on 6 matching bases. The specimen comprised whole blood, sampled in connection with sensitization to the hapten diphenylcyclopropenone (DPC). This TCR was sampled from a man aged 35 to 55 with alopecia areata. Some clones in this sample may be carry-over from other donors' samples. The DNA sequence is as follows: TGCAGTGCCCCAGGCGGACAGTTACACACAGATACGCAGTATTTT. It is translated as CSAPGGQLHTDTQYF.